A single sample is the source of the 14 T cell receptor beta chains below, sequenced in a study of TIL therapy for anti-PD-1-resistant metastatic lung cancer. Time point specified: pre-treatment sample, taken before nivolumab and TIL therapy. Sequencing used immunoSEQ v3. Method: immunoSEQ multiplex PCR; TCRdb's copy keeps in-frame clones and lacks some. The table has about 60,000 clones, 55% to 75% seen once. The sample consisted of blood, taken at baseline. Receptor source: a person aged 25 to 80 with non-small cell lung cancer.

The V call is TRBV13, the J call TRBJ1-2, with D possibly being TRBD1 (5 bases). The CDR3 length is 13 residues. Germline V gene lookup returns CDR1 PRHDT and CDR2 FYEKMQ (reference sequence). Trimming stripped 5 bases from V and 8 bases from J, with 15 bases between. The CDR3 bases are TGTGCCAGCAGCATCGGGACTTCAAGAGGCTACACCTTC. Its translation: CASSIGTSRGYTF.

The chain carries TRBV2 and TRBJ2-3; D is unresolved. Germline CDR1 reads SNHLY; CDR2 reads FYNNEI. Deletions cut 4 bases from V and 0 bases from J, with 8 bases between. The CDR3 is made up of 14 amino acids. The CDR3 loop reads CASSGGLSTDTQYF. CDR3 nucleotide sequence: TGTGCCAGCAGTGGTGGGCTGAGCACAGATACGCAGTATTTT.

The CDR3 DNA reads TGCGCCAGCAGCTCTCTATTAAGGGGCAGGGATCTTAATGAGCAGTTCTTC. Translation: CASSSLLRGRDLNEQFF. The chain couples TRBV5-1 to TRBJ2-1; the D gene is possibly TRBD1 (5 bases). V lost 3 bases and J lost 7, with 23 bases in between. From germline, CDR1 is SGHRS and CDR2 YFSETQ. The CDR3 is made up of 17 amino acids.

The V call is TRBV11-3, the J call TRBJ2-7, with 9 bases identical to TRBD1. Unmatched junction bases numbered 11, after V lost 3 bases and J lost 5 bases. This CDR3 is 16 amino acids long. The germline gives CDR1 SGHNT, CDR2 YENEEA. Here the CDR3 reads CASSFPRTGARDEQYF. The CDR3 coding sequence is TGTGCCAGCAGCTTTCCCCGGACAGGGGCGAGGGACGAGCAGTACTTC.

This rearrangement joins TRBV7-9 to TRBJ2-1, with 7 bases fitting TRBD2. The CDR3 totals 15 residues. J lost 3 bases, V lost 5 bases, and 7 bases had no gene match. The V gene's germline CDR1 is SEHNR and CDR2 FQNEAQ (reference sequence). This chain's CDR3 is CASSPSAGRYNEQFF. The CDR3 nucleotides read TGTGCCAGCAGCCCCTCAGCGGGACGCTACAATGAGCAGTTCTTC.

This clone has only a few counts. The V and J genes are TRBV6-5 and TRBJ1-1, with D unresolved. V lost 1 base to trimming and J lost 4 bases, with 10 bases between them. Germline V gene lookup returns CDR1 MNHEY and CDR2 SVGAGI. The CDR3 length is 14 residues. CDR3 residues: CASSYWDMSTEAFF. DNA for the CDR3: TGTGCCAGCAGTTACTGGGATATGAGCACTGAAGCTTTCTTT.

The chain couples TRBV7-3 to TRBJ2-2, with TRBD2 matching 8 bases. This CDR3 contains 17 residues. Germline V CDR1 and CDR2: SGHTA, FQGTGA. V was pared by 2 bases and J by 3 bases, with 8 bases of the junction left unmatched. CDR3 nucleotide sequence: TGTGCCAGCAGCTTAGTAGCGGGGCCAGAATACACCGGGGAGCTGTTTTTT. It codes for CASSLVAGPEYTGELFF. Full variable domain (missing parts from reference TRBV7-3 and TRBJ2-2): GAGVSQTPSNKVTEKGKYVELRCDPISGHTALYWYRQSLGQGPEFLIYFQGTGAADDSGLPNDRFFAVRPEGSVSTLKIQRTERGDSAVYLCASSLVAGPEYTGELFFGEGSRLTVL.

In this sample, this clone turned up a few times. This chain connects TRBV21-1 to TRBJ2-1. TRBV21-1 represents a pseudogene. CDR3 length: 10 amino acids. The CDR3 sequence is CARPVNEQFF. The CDR3 nucleotides are TGTGCCAGACCTGTCAATGAGCAGTTCTTC.

The V call is TRBV5-1, the J call TRBJ1-5, with 9 bases fitting TRBD1. The CDR3 contains 17 residues. Germline V CDR1 and CDR2: SGHRS, YFSETQ. Unmatched junction bases numbered 9, after V lost 4 bases and J lost 1 base. CDR3: CASSPGQGKGSNQPQHF. In DNA, the CDR3 is TGCGCCAGCAGCCCCGGACAGGGGAAGGGGAGCAATCAGCCCCAGCATTTT.

This sequence joins TRBV7-8 and TRBJ2-1; D not certain. The CDR3 runs 16 residues. Trimming cost V 1 base and J 0 bases, with 10 bases left between them. Germline CDR1 and CDR2: SGHVS and FQNEAQ. CDR3 region: CASSLVPKSSYNEQFF. CDR3 DNA: TGTGCCAGCAGCTTAGTTCCGAAAAGCTCCTACAATGAGCAGTTCTTC.

The V gene is TRBV11-2, the J gene TRBJ2-2; either TRBD1 or TRBD2 may supply D (5 bases each). Germline CDR1 is SGHAT and CDR2 is FQNNGV. V lost 5 bases and J 0 bases, leaving 13 bases between the germline ends. The CDR3 runs 16 residues. The CDR3 is CASSPWDGSNTGELFF. CDR3 in DNA: TGTGCCAGCAGCCCTTGGGACGGCTCGAACACCGGGGAGCTGTTTTTT.

The gene calls are TRBV30 and TRBJ1-5; D gene unclear. Germline CDR1 GTSNPN, CDR2 SVGIG (reference sequence). Trimming cost V 2 bases and J 7 bases, with 12 bases left between them. The CDR3 totals 13 residues. The CDR3 DNA sequence: TGTGCCTGGAGTACATCACTGCGGCAGCCCCAGCATTTT. Its protein is CAWSTSLRQPQHF.

J is TRBJ1-5 and V is TRBV19; no reliable D call. This CDR3 has 17 amino acids. The V end was cut by 1 base, the J end by 0 bases, with 13 bases between. Per germline, CDR1 LNHDA and CDR2 SQIVND (reference sequence). The CDR3 here is CASSIVRGDSSNQPQHF. The CDR3 coding sequence is TGTGCCAGTAGTATAGTACGGGGTGATAGTAGCAATCAGCCCCAGCATTTT.

The chain carries TRBV4-1 and TRBJ1-4, with D perhaps matching TRBD1 (5 bases). Germline CDR1 and CDR2: MGHRA and YSYEKL. This CDR3 has 15 amino acids. V was pared by 0 bases and J by 7 bases, with 12 bases between. CDR3 sequence: CASSQDQAQGEKLFF. The CDR3 DNA reads as TGCGCCAGCAGCCAAGATCAGGCGCAGGGTGAAAAACTGTTTTTT.